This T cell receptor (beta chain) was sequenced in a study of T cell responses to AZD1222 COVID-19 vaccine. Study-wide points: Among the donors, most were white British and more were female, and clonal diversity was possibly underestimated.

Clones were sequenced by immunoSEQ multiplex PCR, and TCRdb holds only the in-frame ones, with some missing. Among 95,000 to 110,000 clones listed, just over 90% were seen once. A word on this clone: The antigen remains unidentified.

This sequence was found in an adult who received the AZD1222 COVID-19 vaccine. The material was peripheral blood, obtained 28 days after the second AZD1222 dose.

CDR3 nucleotides: TGTGCCAGCAGCTTAGTTCCGGGAGGGGCCTACAATGAGCAGTTCTTC. It is translated as CASSLVPGGAYNEQFF. The chain combines TRBV7-8 with TRBJ2-1, with TRBD2 matching 8 bases. CDR3 length: 16 residues. V gave up 1 base and J gave up 2 bases; unmatched junction bases: 4. From germline, CDR1 is SGHVS and CDR2 FQNEAQ.